This T cell receptor beta chain came from a study of human T cells and chemical hapten exposure. Study summary: Across its 20 to 30 weeks, the study gave patients weekly diphenylcyclopropenone doses to the scalp.

Time point described: pre-sensitization, week 0. Treatment in this sample: therapeutic diphenylcyclopropenone sensitization with weekly scalp DPC. CDR1 and CDR2 from the germline V gene are SGHNT and YYREEE (reference sequence). V gave up 2 bases and J gave up 0 bases; unmatched junction bases: 2. The CDR3 runs 14 residues. A single record per CDR3 protein comes from TCRdb applying MiXCR to the RACE reads. The table has about 70,000 distinct CDR3 sequences, about 10% seen once. This TCR came from a woman aged 50 to 65 with alopecia areata. Some clones in this sample may be carry-over from other donors' samples. This chain links TRBV5-4 with TRBJ2-7, with 7 bases aligning to TRBD1. Specimen: whole blood, collected in connection with sensitization to the hapten diphenylcyclopropenone (DPC). The CDR3: CASSLRDSSYEQYF. The CDR3 DNA follows: TGTGCCAGCAGCTTAAGGGACAGCTCCTACGAGCAGTACTTC. Filled out from reference TRBV5-4 and TRBJ2-7, the complete variable domain reads ETGVTQSPTHLIKTRGQQVTLRCSSQSGHNTVSWYQQALGQGPQFIFQYYREEENGRGNFPPRFSGLQFPNYSSELNVNALELDDSALYLCASSLRDSSYEQYFGPGTRLTVT.